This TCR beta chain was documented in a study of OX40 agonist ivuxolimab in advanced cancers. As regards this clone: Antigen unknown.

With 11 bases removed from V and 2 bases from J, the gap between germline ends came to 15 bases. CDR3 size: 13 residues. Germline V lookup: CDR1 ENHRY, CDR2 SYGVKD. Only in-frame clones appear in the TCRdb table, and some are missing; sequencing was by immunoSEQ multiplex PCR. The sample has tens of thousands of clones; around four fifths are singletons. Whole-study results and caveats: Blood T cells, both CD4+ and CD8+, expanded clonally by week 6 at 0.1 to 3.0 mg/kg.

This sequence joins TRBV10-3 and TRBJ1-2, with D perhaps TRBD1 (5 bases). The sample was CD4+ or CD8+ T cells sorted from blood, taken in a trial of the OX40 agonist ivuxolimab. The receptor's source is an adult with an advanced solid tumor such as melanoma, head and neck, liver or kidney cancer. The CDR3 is CASCPRDNYGYTF. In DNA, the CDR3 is TGTGCCTCTTGCCCCAGGGACAACTATGGCTACACCTTC.